This T cell receptor beta chain was profiled in a study of glioma-infiltrating T cells. The iRepertoire nested amplicon-rescue multiplex PCR amplified TCR alpha and beta CDR3s from RNA. Via MiXCR, TCRdb re-called the multiplex PCR reads, giving one row per CDR3 protein. The sample has about 400,000 distinct CDR3 sequences; less than 50% are singletons. CDR3 length: 15 amino acids. Germline loops: CDR1 MGHRA, CDR2 YSYEKL. The V segment lost 3 bases and the J segment 5 bases; nucleotides outside the gene matches: 5. This clonotype turned up a few times. The chain joins TRBV4-1 to TRBJ1-4; 8 bases align to TRBD1. The specimen was glioma tissue, nonneoplastic brain tissue, or PBMCs (not recorded which). The clonotype originates from a human donor with low-grade glioma or glioblastoma, undergoing nonglioma brain surgery, or in good health (not recorded which). CDR3 in DNA: TGCGCCAGCAGCCATCCGGACAGGGAGAATGAAAAACTGTTTTTT. It encodes CASSHPDRENEKLFF.